These 16 T cell receptor beta chains originate from one sample sequenced in a study of T-cell memory formation after mild COVID-19. Each CDR3 protein is one row after TCRdb ran MiXCR on the 5' RACE reads. This table has around 110,000 distinct CDR3 sequences, approximately 15% appearing once. What was sequenced was PBMCs or a T cell subset sorted from them (not recorded which). The receptors come from a man between 18 and 35 years old who had mild COVID-19 (a few samples of this study predate the infection). Cell type and time point are not known.

This rearrangement joins TRBV7-9 to TRBJ2-7; 9 bases align to TRBD1. With V trimmed by 5 bases and J by 7 bases, 6 bases remained unmatched. This CDR3 spans 13 amino acids. From germline, CDR1 is SEHNR and CDR2 FQNEAQ (reference sequence). The CDR3 DNA reads as TGTGCCAGCAGCGTGGGACAGGGTCGGGAGCAGTACGTC. Encoded protein: CASSVGQGREQYV.

This clonotype was seen repeatedly, ten times or more. The rearrangement links TRBV15 to TRBJ2-7, with D perhaps assigned TRBD1 or TRBD2 (5 bases each). Looked up from germline, CDR1 is LNHNV and CDR2 is YYDKDF (reference sequence). V was shortened by 1 base and J by 3 bases, with 7 bases between the two germline ends. The length of the CDR3 is 13 residues. Here the CDR3 reads CATSRGDGYEQYF. The CDR3 DNA follows: TGTGCCACCAGCAGAGGGGACGGCTACGAGCAGTACTTC.

The chain combines TRBV2 with TRBJ2-1; 9 bases are shared with TRBD1. The CDR3 consists of 14 residues. Trimming at V came to 5 bases and at J to 8 bases, leaving 7 bases not matched to a gene. Germline-derived CDR1 and CDR2 are SNHLY and FYNNEI. The CDR3: CASSPGTGFHEQFF. CDR3 DNA sequence: TGTGCCAGCAGTCCCGGGACAGGGTTCCATGAGCAGTTCTTC.

This clonotype appeared many times. J is TRBJ2-7 and V is TRBV7-9, with 8 bases that match TRBD1. CDR1 and CDR2 (germline): SEHNR, FQNEAQ (reference sequence). The CDR3 is 16 amino acids. J was trimmed by 2 bases and V by 5 bases; bases with no gene match: 11. CDR3 sequence (DNA): TGTGCCAGCAGCCAATCGACAGGGGCAAGCACCTACGAGCAGTACGTC. This translates into CASSQSTGASTYEQYV.

Details on this clonotype: Germline and junction disagree at one end, which may indicate a read error. The CDR3 coding sequence is TGTGCTAGCAGCTTAGCACTAGGGGAAAAACTGTTTTTT. Translation gives CASSLALGEKLFF. J is TRBJ1-4 and V is TRBV7-7; D unclear. Germline assignment: CDR1 SSHAT and CDR2 FNYEAQ (reference sequence). This CDR3 has 13 amino acids.

In its sample, this clonotype was seen a few times. The chain carries TRBV27 and TRBJ2-7; TRBD1 matches at 7 bases. Germline V gene data show CDR1 as MNHEY and CDR2 as SMNVEV (reference sequence). J lost 1 base, V lost 4 bases, and 10 bases had no gene match. This CDR3 has 16 amino acids. The CDR3 sequence is CASSSTDRVGSYEQYF. Written as DNA, the CDR3 is TGTGCCAGCAGTTCTACAGACAGGGTTGGTTCCTACGAGCAGTACTTC.

This sequence joins TRBV27 and TRBJ2-3; 7 nucleotides match TRBD2. In germline, CDR1 is MNHEY, CDR2 SMNVEV (reference sequence). CDR3 length equals 16 residues. The ends lost 7 bases at V and 1 base at J; junction bases unmatched: 11. CDR3 sequence: CASTLRRGYGTDTQYF. The CDR3, as DNA: TGTGCCAGCACCCTCCGGCGGGGGTACGGCACAGATACGCAGTATTTT.

The chain has TRBV7-6 and TRBJ1-1, with no clear D. Germline V gives CDR1 SGHVS, CDR2 FNYEAQ. The CDR3 has 15 amino acids. V was clipped by 5 bases and J by 1 base, with 14 bases between them. The CDR3 region has the DNA TGTGCCAGCAGCCCCCGGGAGAGCGAGAACACTGAAGCTTTCTTT. Translation gives CASSPRESENTEAFF.

Many counts were recorded for this clonotype. This chain joins TRBV12-3 or TRBV12-4 and TRBJ2-2; TRBD1 agrees at 7 bases. This CDR3 has 14 amino acids. The V and J ends lost 5 bases and 1 base, in that order; junction bases with no gene match: 1. The CDR3 protein is CASSNRGNTGELFF. DNA of the CDR3: TGTGCCAGCAGTAACAGGGGGAACACCGGGGAGCTGTTTTTT.

This clonotype was counted ten times or more. V is TRBV5-1 and J is TRBJ2-1; D could derive from TRBD1 or TRBD2 (6 bases each). The V gene's germline CDR1 is SGHRS and CDR2 YFSETQ. The ends were cut back, 0 bases at V and 9 bases at J, with 13 bases in the middle. The CDR3 runs to 14 residues. The CDR3 DNA reads TGCGCCAGCAGCTTGGATATCGGGGGCGGTGAGCAGTTCTTC. The encoded protein is CASSLDIGGGEQFF. Full variable domain (rest looked up from reference TRBV5-1 and TRBJ2-1): KAGVTQTPRYLIKTRGQQVTLSCSPISGHRSVSWYQQTPGQGLQFLFEYFSETQRNKGNFPGRFSGRQFSNSRSEMNVSTLELGDSALYLCASSLDIGGGEQFFGPGTRLTVL.

This clonotype was found a few times. The J gene is TRBJ1-5, the V gene TRBV21-1; no DNA check was done on the table's D call, TRBD1. TRBV21-1 is assigned pseudogene status. This CDR3 region has 15 residues. CDR3 in DNA: TGTGCCAGCAGCAAGCTATGGGGGCAAGATCAGCCCCAGCATTTT. Its translation is CASSKLWGQDQPQHF.

This clonotype was observed a few times. The chain uses TRBV27 and TRBJ2-7; D possibly uses TRBD1 or TRBD2 (5 bases each). The germline V and J ends were trimmed by 6 bases and 2 bases, with 14 bases remaining between them. CDR1 and CDR2 (germline): MNHEY, SMNVEV (reference sequence). The CDR3 covers 14 residues. The CDR3 region has the DNA TGTGCCAGCAGCCCTAGGGACGGAACCTACGAGCAGTACTTC. Translation: CASSPRDGTYEQYF.

The V call is TRBV5-1, the J call TRBJ1-2, with no clear D. The CDR3 totals 15 residues. The V gene's germline CDR1 is SGHRS and CDR2 YFSETQ. V was cut by 0 bases and J by 4 bases, with 13 bases left in between. CDR3: CASSLDGVGSYGYTF. The CDR3 bases are TGCGCCAGCAGCTTGGATGGGGTGGGTAGCTATGGCTACACCTTC. Variable domain in full (rest from reference TRBV5-1 and TRBJ1-2): KAGVTQTPRYLIKTRGQQVTLSCSPISGHRSVSWYQQTPGQGLQFLFEYFSETQRNKGNFPGRFSGRQFSNSRSEMNVSTLELGDSALYLCASSLDGVGSYGYTFGSGTRLTVV.

The sample holds a few counts of this clonotype. The chain couples TRBV5-6 to TRBJ1-1; possibly TRBD1 for D (5 bases). The CDR3 is 14 residues long. The germline V and J ends were trimmed by 4 bases and 0 bases, with 10 bases remaining between them. Germline V gene lookup returns CDR1 SGHDT and CDR2 YYEEEE. CDR3 in amino acids: CASSVQELNTEAFF. CDR3 sequence (DNA): TGTGCCAGCAGCGTACAGGAGTTGAACACTGAAGCTTTCTTT.

The V and J genes are TRBV6-5 and TRBJ2-1; D may be TRBD1 or TRBD2 (5 bases each). Per germline, CDR1 MNHEY and CDR2 SVGAGI. The ends were cut back, 6 bases at V and 9 bases at J, with 12 bases in the middle. This CDR3 contains 12 residues. The CDR3 region is CASRDMGVEQFF. CDR3 nucleotide sequence: TGTGCCAGCAGGGACATGGGGGTTGAGCAGTTCTTC.

The CDR3 DNA reads TGTGCCAGCAGTTTGACAGGGGGCAGAGAGACCCAGTACTTC. Translated, it gives CASSLTGGRETQYF. The chain joins TRBV12-3 or TRBV12-4 to TRBJ2-5; TRBD1 matches 10 bases. CDR3 size: 14 residues. With V trimmed by 3 bases and J by 4 bases, 2 bases remained unmatched.